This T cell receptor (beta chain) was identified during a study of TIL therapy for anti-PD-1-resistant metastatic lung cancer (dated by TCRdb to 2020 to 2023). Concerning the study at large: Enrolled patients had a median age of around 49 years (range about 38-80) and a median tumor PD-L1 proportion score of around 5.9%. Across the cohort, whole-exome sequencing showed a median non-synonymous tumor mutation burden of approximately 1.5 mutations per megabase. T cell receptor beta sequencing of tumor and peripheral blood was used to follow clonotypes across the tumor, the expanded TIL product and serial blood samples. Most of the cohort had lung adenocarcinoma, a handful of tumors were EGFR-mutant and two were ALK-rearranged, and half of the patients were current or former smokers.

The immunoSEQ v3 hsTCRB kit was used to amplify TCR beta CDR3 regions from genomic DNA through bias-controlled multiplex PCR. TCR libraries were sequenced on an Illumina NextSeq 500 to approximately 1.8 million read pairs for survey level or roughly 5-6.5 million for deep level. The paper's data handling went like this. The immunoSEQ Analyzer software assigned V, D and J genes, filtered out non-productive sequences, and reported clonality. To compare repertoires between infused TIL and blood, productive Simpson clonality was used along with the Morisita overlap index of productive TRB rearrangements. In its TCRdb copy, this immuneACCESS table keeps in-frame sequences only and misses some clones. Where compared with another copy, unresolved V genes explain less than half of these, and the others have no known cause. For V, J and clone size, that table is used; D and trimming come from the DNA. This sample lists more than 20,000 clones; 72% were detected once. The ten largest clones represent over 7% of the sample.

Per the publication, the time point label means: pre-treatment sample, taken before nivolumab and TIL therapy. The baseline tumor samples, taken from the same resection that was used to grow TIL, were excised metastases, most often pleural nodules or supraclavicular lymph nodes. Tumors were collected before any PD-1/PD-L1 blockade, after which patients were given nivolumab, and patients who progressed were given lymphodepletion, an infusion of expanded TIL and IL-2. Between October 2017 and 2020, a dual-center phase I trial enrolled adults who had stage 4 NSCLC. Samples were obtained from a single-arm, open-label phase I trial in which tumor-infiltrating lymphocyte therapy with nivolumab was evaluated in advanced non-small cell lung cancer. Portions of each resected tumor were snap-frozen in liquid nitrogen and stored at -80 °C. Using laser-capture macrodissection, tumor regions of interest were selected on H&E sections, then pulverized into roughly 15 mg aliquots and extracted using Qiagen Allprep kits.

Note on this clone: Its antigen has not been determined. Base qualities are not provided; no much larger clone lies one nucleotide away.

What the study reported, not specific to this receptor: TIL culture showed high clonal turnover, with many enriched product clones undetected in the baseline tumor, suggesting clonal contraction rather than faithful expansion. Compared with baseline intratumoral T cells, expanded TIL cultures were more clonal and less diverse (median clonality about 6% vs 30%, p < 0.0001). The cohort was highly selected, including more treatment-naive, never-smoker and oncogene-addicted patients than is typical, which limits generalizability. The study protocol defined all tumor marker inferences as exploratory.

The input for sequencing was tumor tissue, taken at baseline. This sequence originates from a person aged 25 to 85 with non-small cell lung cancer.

At the DNA level, the sequence is TGTGCCAGCAGCTTCGGCGGGAACACTGAAGCTTTCTTT. It encodes CASSFGGNTEAFF. The chain is assembled from TRBV11-2 and TRBJ1-1; confidence is insufficient to name the D gene. Via the germline V gene, CDR1 is SGHAT and CDR2 FQNNGV. V loses 3 bases of germline sequence and J loses 1 base, and the interval between the two ends is 6 bases. Spanning cysteine to phenylalanine, the CDR3 consists of 13 amino acids. The CDR3 DNA has 39 bases and is translated from base 1.